These T cell receptor beta chains were read from a single sample in a study of CD8 T cells in Susac syndrome. TCRdb used MiXCR to reprocess the immunoSEQ multiplex PCR reads, holding one entry per CDR3 protein. The sample holds about 180,000 distinct CDR3 sequences, 95% seen once. Sequenced: CD8+ T cells from PBMCs. These receptors came from a human donor with multiple sclerosis. CDR3s include the opening cysteine and the closing phenylalanine or tryptophan. Fields, in order: clone size, J gene, D gene, V gene, CDR3 protein, CDR3 DNA. A D gene is named only where the DNA matches it firmly. Size is omitted from some rows. Given values are once, few, many or a class for expanded clones.

size: NA
J: TRBJ1-1
D: NA
V: TRBV30
CDR3: CAWSVLVQSPAFF
DNA: TGTGCCTGGAGTGTACTGGTTCAAAGTCCGGCTTTCTTT

size: NA
J: TRBJ2-1
D: NA
V: TRBV7-9
CDR3: CASSLLTRELGNEQFF
DNA: TGTGCCAGCAGCTTATTGACCCGGGAGCTGGGCAATGAGCAGTTCTTC

size: NA
J: TRBJ2-1
D: TRBD2
V: TRBV12-3/TRBV12-4
CDR3: CASSLLAGGRNEQFF
DNA: TGTGCCAGCAGTTTACTAGCGGGAGGTCGTAATGAGCAGTTCTTC

size: once
J: TRBJ1-2
D: TRBD1
V: TRBV29-1
CDR3: CSVLPTDRGLYGYTF
DNA: TGCAGCGTTCTTCCTACGGACAGGGGCCTCTATGGCTACACCTTC

size: NA
J: TRBJ2-1
D: TRBD1
V: TRBV9
CDR3: CASSGGRGLLNEQFF
DNA: TGTGCCAGCAGTGGGGGCAGGGGGCTTTTAAATGAGCAGTTCTTC

size: NA
J: TRBJ2-1
D: TRBD2
V: TRBV13
CDR3: CASSLAVRGGPYNEQFF
DNA: TGTGCCAGCAGCCTGGCGGTGCGGGGGGGGCCCTACAATGAGCAGTTCTTC

size: NA
J: TRBJ2-6
D: NA
V: TRBV12-3/TRBV12-4
CDR3: CASSDQRLPQSRANVLTF
DNA: TGTGCCAGCAGTGATCAACGGCTTCCACAAAGTCGGGCCAACGTCCTGACTTTC

size: NA
J: TRBJ2-5
D: NA
V: TRBV29-1
CDR3: CSVLKQGRETQYF
DNA: TGCAGCGTCCTTAAACAGGGCCGGGAGACCCAGTACTTC

size: NA
J: TRBJ2-1
D: NA
V: TRBV12-3/TRBV12-4
CDR3: CASSMTNEQFF
DNA: TGTGCCAGCAGCATGACCAATGAGCAGTTCTTC

size: NA
J: TRBJ1-6
D: NA
V: TRBV10-3
CDR3: CAIIGWGRGMNSPLHF
DNA: TGTGCCATCATCGGATGGGGCCGGGGGATGAATTCACCCCTCCACTTT

size: once
J: TRBJ1-1
D: TRBD1
V: TRBV30
CDR3: CAWSPGTGAEAFF
DNA: TGTGCCTGGAGCCCCGGGACAGGGGCTGAAGCTTTCTTT